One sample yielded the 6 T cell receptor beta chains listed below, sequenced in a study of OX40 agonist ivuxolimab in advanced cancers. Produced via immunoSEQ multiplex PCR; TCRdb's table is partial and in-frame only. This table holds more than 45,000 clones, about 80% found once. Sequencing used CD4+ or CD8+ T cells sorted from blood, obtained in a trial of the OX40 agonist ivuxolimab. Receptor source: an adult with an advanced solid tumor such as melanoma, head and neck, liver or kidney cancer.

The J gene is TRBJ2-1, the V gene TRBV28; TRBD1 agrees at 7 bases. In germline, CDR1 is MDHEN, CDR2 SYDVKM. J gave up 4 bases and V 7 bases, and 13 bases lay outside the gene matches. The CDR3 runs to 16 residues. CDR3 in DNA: TGTGCCAGCACCCTTAGGGGGCCAGGGGGATACAATGAGCAGTTCTTC. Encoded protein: CASTLRGPGGYNEQFF.

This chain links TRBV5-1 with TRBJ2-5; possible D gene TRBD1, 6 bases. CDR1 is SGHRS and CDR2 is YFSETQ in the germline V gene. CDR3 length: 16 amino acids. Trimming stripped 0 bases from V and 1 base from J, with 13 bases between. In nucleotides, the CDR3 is TGCGCCAGCAGCTTGGTACCTGGACAGACCCAAGAGACCCAGTACTTC. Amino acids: CASSLVPGQTQETQYF. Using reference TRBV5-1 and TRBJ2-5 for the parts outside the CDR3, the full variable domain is KAGVTQTPRYLIKTRGQQVTLSCSPISGHRSVSWYQQTPGQGLQFLFEYFSETQRNKGNFPGRFSGRQFSNSRSEMNVSTLELGDSALYLCASSLVPGQTQETQYFGPGTRLLVL.

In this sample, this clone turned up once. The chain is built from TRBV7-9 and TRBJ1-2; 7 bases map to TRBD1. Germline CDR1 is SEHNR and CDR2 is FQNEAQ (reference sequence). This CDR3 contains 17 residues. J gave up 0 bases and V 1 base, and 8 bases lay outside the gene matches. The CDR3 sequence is CASSLGTGGQANYGYTF. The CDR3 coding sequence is TGTGCCAGCAGCTTAGGGACAGGCGGGCAAGCTAACTATGGCTACACCTTC.

CDR3 sequence reads: CASRGPPQETQYF. As DNA, the CDR3 is TGTGCCAGCCGGGGACCCCCCCAAGAGACCCAGTACTTC. The chain recombines TRBV6-6 with TRBJ2-5; the D call may be TRBD1 or TRBD2 (5 bases each). Trimming removed 8 bases at V and 1 base at J, with 11 bases between. The CDR3 is 13 amino acids. CDR1 is MNHNY and CDR2 is SVGAGI in the germline V gene (reference sequence).

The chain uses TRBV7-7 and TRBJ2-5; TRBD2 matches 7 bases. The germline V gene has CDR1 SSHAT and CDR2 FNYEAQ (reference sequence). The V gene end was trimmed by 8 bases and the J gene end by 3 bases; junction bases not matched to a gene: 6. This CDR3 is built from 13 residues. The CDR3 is CASPGRGEETQYF. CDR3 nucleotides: TGTGCCAGCCCGGGACGGGGGGAAGAGACCCAGTACTTC. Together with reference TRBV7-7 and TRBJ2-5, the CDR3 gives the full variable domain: GAGVSQSPRYKVTKRGQDVTLRCDPISSHATLYWYQQALGQGPEFLTYFNYEAQPDKSGLPSDRFSAERPEGSISTLTIQRTEQRDSAMYRCASPGRGEETQYFGPGTRLLVL.

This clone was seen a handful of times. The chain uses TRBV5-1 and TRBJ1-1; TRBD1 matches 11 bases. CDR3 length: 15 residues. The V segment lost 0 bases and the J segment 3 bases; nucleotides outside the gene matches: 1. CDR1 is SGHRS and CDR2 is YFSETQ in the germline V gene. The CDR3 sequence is CASSLAGQGDTEAFF. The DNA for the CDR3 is TGCGCCAGCAGCTTGGCGGGACAGGGGGACACTGAAGCTTTCTTT.